These T cell receptor beta chains were read from a single sample in a study of CD8 T cells in Susac syndrome. A single record per CDR3 protein comes from TCRdb applying MiXCR to the immunoSEQ multiplex PCR reads. Of hundreds of thousands of distinct CDR3 sequences in the sample, more than 80% were seen once. The material sequenced was CD8+ T cells from PBMCs. These receptors all come from a human donor with multiple sclerosis. The CDR3 runs from the conserved cysteine through the conserved F or W. The D gene is left open where the match is weak. Size is omitted from some rows. Given values are once, few, many or a class for expanded clones.

v_gene	d_gene	j_gene	abundance	CDR3nt	CDR3aa
TRBV20-1	TRBD1	TRBJ1-2	.	TGCAGTGCTAGAGATTGGGACAGGGAGGCCTATGGCTACACCTTC	CSARDWDREAYGYTF
TRBV4-1	.	TRBJ1-5	.	TGCGCCAGCAGCCAAGAAATTGGAGCCAGCAATCAGCCCCAGCATTTT	CASSQEIGASNQPQHF
TRBV6-5	.	TRBJ2-2	.	TGTGCCACCTCCTTGGCGGGCGAAACCGGGGAGCTGTTTTTT	CATSLAGETGELFF
TRBV7-9	.	TRBJ2-5	.	TGTGCCAGCAGCCTATCTGGACAGCTTAAAGAGACCCAGTACTTC	CASSLSGQLKETQYF
TRBV19	TRBD1	TRBJ2-7	.	TGTGCCAGTAGTTCGACAGGGGATGAGCAGTACTTC	CASSSTGDEQYF
TRBV27	.	TRBJ2-1	.	TGTGCCAGCAGTTTATCACCGATGAATAATGAGCAGTTCTTC	CASSLSPMNNEQFF
TRBV6-1	.	TRBJ1-4	.	TGTGCCAGCAGTGAAGAACCGGGGCTAGTTATTGCAACTAATGAAAAACTGTTTTTT	CASSEEPGLVIATNEKLFF
TRBV20-1	TRBD2	TRBJ2-3	.	TGCAGTGCTAGAGCGGGGCGGGGGGGCCAAGATACGCAGTATTTT	CSARAGRGGQDTQYF
TRBV27	TRBD2	TRBJ2-1	.	TGTGCCAGCAGTTGGGGGGGGGAAAATGAGCAGTTCTTC	CASSWGGENEQFF
TRBV27	.	TRBJ1-5	.	TGTGCCAGCAGTTTAATAGGGTTAGGACAGCCCCAGCATTTT	CASSLIGLGQPQHF
TRBV6-1	.	TRBJ1-1	.	TGTGCCAGCAGTGAAGAACAGGGATACACTGAAGCTTTCTTT	CASSEEQGYTEAFF
TRBV5-4	TRBD2	TRBJ2-2	few	TGTGCCAGCAGCCCGGGGGTAGCGGGAGTGGTTACCGGGGAGCTGTTTTTT	CASSPGVAGVVTGELFF
TRBV12-3/TRBV12-4	.	TRBJ1-1	.	TGTGCCAGCAGTCCAGGACGTTTGAACACTGAAGCTTTCTTT	CASSPGRLNTEAFF
TRBV27	.	TRBJ2-1	.	TGTGCCAGCAGTACATTCTACAGGCCTCGGGGCTCCTACAATGAGCAGTTCTTC	CASSTFYRPRGSYNEQFF
TRBV11-2	.	TRBJ2-7	few	TGTGCCAGCAGCTTGGCCCCTATGGGGTCCTACGAGCAGTACTTC	CASSLAPMGSYEQYF
TRBV4-1	.	TRBJ2-2	.	TGCGCCAGCAGCCAGTATCCCCCCTCTGAGAACACCGGGGAGCTGTTTTTT	CASSQYPPSENTGELFF
TRBV11-1	.	TRBJ2-1	.	TGTGCCAGCAGCTTAGTTTACCGGGGGACGCACAATGAGCAGTTCTTC	CASSLVYRGTHNEQFF
TRBV6-5	.	TRBJ1-2	.	TGTGCCAGCAGTTACGAGCAGGGATGGACCTATGGCTACACCTTC	CASSYEQGWTYGYTF
TRBV6-6	TRBD1	TRBJ1-3	once	TGTGCCAGCAGTTTCAACAGGGACAGCTATGATTTT	CASSFNRDSYDF
TRBV27	.	TRBJ1-2	few	TGTGCCAGCAGTTTACTCGGCAGGGAGAATGGCTACACCTTC	CASSLLGRENGYTF
TRBV27	TRBD2	TRBJ2-3	.	TGTGCCAGCATGAGCGGGAGTGCAGATACGCAGTATTTT	CASMSGSADTQYF
TRBV30	TRBD1	TRBJ1-1	.	TGTGCCCGGGGAACAGGGGCGGGGTACACTGAAGCTTTCTTT	CARGTGAGYTEAFF
TRBV20-1	.	TRBJ2-3	.	TGCAGTGCTAGAGTTGGACTTTTCGTAGTCCCCGATACGCAGTATTTT	CSARVGLFVVPDTQYF
TRBV7-9	.	TRBJ2-6	.	TGTGCCAGCAGCTTACTCATTAGCTCTGGGGCCAACGTCCTGACTTTC	CASSLLISSGANVLTF
TRBV5-6	.	TRBJ2-7	.	TGTGCCAGCAGCTTCGGCAGCCAAATCGAGCAGTACTTC	CASSFGSQIEQYF
TRBV27	.	TRBJ1-5	.	TGTGCCAGCAGTACCCCCGGGACGGATTTAGATACGCAGCATTTT	CASSTPGTDLDTQHF
TRBV5-1	TRBD1	TRBJ2-7	once	TGCGCCAGCAGCGTAGGACAGGGCCAGATCTCCTACGAGCAGTACTTC	CASSVGQGQISYEQYF
TRBV14	.	TRBJ2-2	.	TGTGCCAGCAGCCAAGATCACCCCGGGGAGCTGTTTTTT	CASSQDHPGELFF
TRBV14	.	TRBJ1-1	.	TGTGCCAGCAGCCAAGGTAACGCTGAAGCTTTCTTT	CASSQGNAEAFF
TRBV7-9	.	TRBJ1-2	once	TGTGCCAGCAGCTTGAATCTGGGCGCGCGGAACTATGGCTACACCTTC	CASSLNLGARNYGYTF
TRBV5-1	.	TRBJ2-7	.	TGCGCCAGCAGTGCCGGGGTCTTCTACGAGCAGTACTTC	CASSAGVFYEQYF
TRBV4-1	.	TRBJ2-1	.	TGCGCCAGCAGCCATATCCATGAGCAGTTCTTC	CASSHIHEQFF
TRBV6-5	.	TRBJ2-7	.	TGTGCCACCAACGCTGGAACAGGGAGTTTTCGCGAGCAGTACTTC	CATNAGTGSFREQYF
TRBV20-1	.	TRBJ2-7	.	TGCAGTGCTAGAGACTCGACGGATAGCTCCTACGAGCAGTACTTC	CSARDSTDSSYEQYF
TRBV13	.	TRBJ2-3	.	TGTGCCAGCAGCGAACAACCAGATACGCAGTATTTT	CASSEQPDTQYF
TRBV5-1	TRBD1	TRBJ1-1	.	TGCGTCAGCAGCTTGGGACAGGGGGTAGGGAACACTGAAGCTTTCTTT	CVSSLGQGVGNTEAFF
TRBV28	TRBD2	TRBJ2-2	.	TGTGCCAGCAGCCATTTGGGACTAGCGGCGAACACCGGGGAGCTGTTTTTT	CASSHLGLAANTGELFF
TRBV2	TRBD2	TRBJ2-1	.	TGTGCCAGCAGTGAAGCGGGCGGGACTAGGTCCTACAATGAGCAGTTCTTC	CASSEAGGTRSYNEQFF
TRBV29-1	.	TRBJ2-7	.	TGCAGCGTTGAAGGAGGGCAGGGAGCTTTAGACGAGCAGTACTTC	CSVEGGQGALDEQYF
TRBV9	TRBD1	TRBJ1-6	.	TGTGCCAGCAGCGGATTCGGGGACAGTTGGAATTCACCCCTCCACTTT	CASSGFGDSWNSPLHF
TRBV5-1	.	TRBJ2-7	.	TGCGCCAGCAGCTTCTTCTCACCCGGTGAGCAGTACTTC	CASSFFSPGEQYF
TRBV27	.	TRBJ1-2	.	TGTGCCAGCGGCACAGCGCTCACTAACTATGGCTACACCTTC	CASGTALTNYGYTF